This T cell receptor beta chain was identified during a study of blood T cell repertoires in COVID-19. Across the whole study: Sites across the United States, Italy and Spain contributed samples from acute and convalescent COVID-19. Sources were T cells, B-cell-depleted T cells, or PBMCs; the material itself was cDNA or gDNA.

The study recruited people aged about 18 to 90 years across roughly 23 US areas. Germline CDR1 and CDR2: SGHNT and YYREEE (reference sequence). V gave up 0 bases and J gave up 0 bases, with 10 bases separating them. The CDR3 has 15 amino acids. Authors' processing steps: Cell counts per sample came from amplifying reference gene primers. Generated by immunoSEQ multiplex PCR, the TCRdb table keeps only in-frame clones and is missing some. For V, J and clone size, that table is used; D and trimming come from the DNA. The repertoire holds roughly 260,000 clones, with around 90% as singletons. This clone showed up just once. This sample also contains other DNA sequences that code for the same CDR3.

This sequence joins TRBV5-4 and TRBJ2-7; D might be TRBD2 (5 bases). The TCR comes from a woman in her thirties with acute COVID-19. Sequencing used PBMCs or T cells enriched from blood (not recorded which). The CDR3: CASSLDGGSSYEQYF. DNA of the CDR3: TGTGCCAGCAGCTTGGATGGAGGCAGCTCCTACGAGCAGTACTTC.